One and the same sample provided the 14 T cell receptor beta chains below, sequenced in a study of T cell repertoires in cytomegalovirus infection. TCRdb re-called the reads through MiXCR, storing one row per CDR3 protein. The profile shows 150,000 or so distinct CDR3 sequences, about 32% of them singletons. What these receptors recognize is not known. Sequenced material: CD8+ T cells from cultured PBMCs, taken from culture after CMV antigen stimulation. The receptors here all came from a human donor in good health (CMV status not recorded). Some clones in this sample may be carry-over from other donors' samples.

The J gene is TRBJ2-7, the V gene TRBV6-2 or TRBV6-3, with D possibly matching TRBD1 (6 bases). V gave up 4 bases and J gave up 2 bases, with 15 bases separating them. The CDR3 totals 15 residues. CDR1 and CDR2 (germline): MNHEY, SVGEGT. This CDR3 reads CASSFGTGSTYEQYF. CDR3 in DNA: TGTGCCAGCAGTTTTGGAACAGGGTCGACCTACGAGCAGTACTTC.

This clonotype was observed at least ten times. The genes are TRBV7-2 and TRBJ2-1, with D perhaps matching TRBD1 or TRBD2 (5 bases each). There are 17 residues in the CDR3. Deletions cut 5 bases from V and 8 bases from J, with 25 bases between. Germline V gives CDR1 SGHTA, CDR2 FQGNSA. CDR3 amino acids: CASSPRTLGEVDDEQFF. Written as DNA, the CDR3 is TGTGCCAGCAGCCCAAGAACCCTGGGGGAAGTAGACGATGAGCAGTTCTTC.

This clonotype appeared a single time. The chain recombines TRBV11-2 with TRBJ1-1, with D unresolved. Germline CDR1 reads SGHAT; CDR2 reads FQNNGV. The CDR3 has 13 amino acids. Between the trimmed V and J ends, which lost 1 base and 9 bases, there was a span of 12 bases. DNA of the CDR3: TGTGCCAGCAGCTTAGCACTACGGTCCCAAGCTTTCTTT. This codes for CASSLALRSQAFF.

This clonotype was counted only a few times. The chain has TRBV7-2 and TRBJ1-4, with D uncertain. The germline V gene has CDR1 SGHTA and CDR2 FQGNSA. The length of the CDR3 is 15 residues. V was cut by 4 bases and J by 7 bases, with 16 bases left in between. The chain's CDR3 is CASSSVIGLTEKLFF. The DNA of the CDR3 is TGTGCCAGCAGCTCGGTGATAGGTTTGACTGAAAAACTGTTTTTT.

This chain connects TRBV11-2 to TRBJ2-3, with 10 nucleotides matching TRBD2. Germline CDR1 and CDR2: SGHAT and FQNNGV. The J segment lost 2 bases and the V segment lost 1 base, leaving 9 bases of the junction unmatched. The CDR3 sequence is 18 residues long. The chain's CDR3 is CASSLGLAGAVFTDTQYF. CDR3 nucleotides: TGTGCCAGCAGCTTAGGCCTAGCGGGGGCCGTCTTCACAGATACGCAGTATTTT. The full variable domain, in which reference TRBV11-2 and TRBJ2-3 provide the parts outside the CDR3, is EAGVAQSPRYKIIEKRQSVAFWCNPISGHATLYWYQQILGQGPKLLIQFQNNGVVDDSQLPKDRFSAERLKGVDSTLKIQPAKLEDSAVYLCASSLGLAGAVFTDTQYFGPGTRLTVL.

The chain links TRBV28 to TRBJ2-5; the D gene is possibly TRBD2 (5 bases). Germline loops: CDR1 MDHEN, CDR2 SYDVKM. CDR3 length equals 14 residues. The V and J ends lost 3 bases and 4 bases respectively, with 12 bases between them. The DNA for the CDR3 is TGTGCCAGCAGTTTCATTGGAGGTGTAGAGACCCAGTACTTC. This encodes CASSFIGGVETQYF.

V is TRBV12-3 or TRBV12-4 and J is TRBJ1-5; D remains unclear. This CDR3 spans 14 amino acids. Trimming removed 2 bases at V and 3 bases at J, with 8 bases between. The CDR3 coding sequence is TGTGCCAGCAGTTTATTGGGTTTCAATCAGCCCCAGCATTTT. Protein product: CASSLLGFNQPQHF.

This clonotype was picked up a small number of times. The chain joins TRBV7-8 to TRBJ1-1; tentative D call: TRBD1 (5 bases). The CDR3 loop spans 15 amino acids. The V gene's germline CDR1 is SGHVS and CDR2 FQNEAQ. Trimming removed 5 bases from V and 0 bases from J, with 13 bases in between. This chain's CDR3 is CASSNGHPMNTEAFF. CDR3 DNA sequence: TGTGCCAGCAGCAACGGACATCCTATGAACACTGAAGCTTTCTTT.

This clonotype has just a few counts. Here the CDR3 DNA reads TGTGCCAGCAGCCAAGATGAGGACTATGCCTACGAGCAGTACTTC. This sequence encodes CASSQDEDYAYEQYF. The chain employs TRBV3-1 and TRBJ2-7; the D gene is possibly TRBD2 (6 bases). With 0 bases removed from V and 2 bases from J, the gap between germline ends came to 11 bases. Germline loops: CDR1 LGHDT, CDR2 YNNKEL (reference sequence). This CDR3 has 15 amino acids.

V gene TRBV6-5 combines with J gene TRBJ2-3; D gene ambiguous. Germline V gene lookup returns CDR1 MNHEY and CDR2 SVGAGI. The CDR3 extends over 14 amino acids. Trimming stripped 5 bases from V and 3 bases from J, with 12 bases between. The CDR3, as DNA: TGTGCCAGCAGTGATGGTTCGATAACAGATACGCAGTATTTT. Translated: CASSDGSITDTQYF.

The table lists this clonotype with a few counts. This CDR3 is CASSYGTGGGGELFF. For the CDR3, the DNA is TGTGCCAGCAGTTACGGGACAGGGGGCGGCGGGGAGCTGTTTTTT. V usage is TRBV6-5 and J usage is TRBJ2-2, with TRBD1 matching over 12 bases. This CDR3 is built from 15 residues. V shed 2 bases and J 7 bases; nucleotides not matched to a gene: 2. CDR1 and CDR2 from the germline V gene are MNHEY and SVGAGI.

The CDR3 here is CASSLSERQETQYF. In nucleotides, the CDR3 is TGTGCCAGCAGCTTATCCGAGCGGCAGGAGACCCAGTACTTC. J is TRBJ2-5 and V is TRBV7-6, with D perhaps TRBD2 (5 bases). The germline V gene has CDR1 SGHVS and CDR2 FNYEAQ. V lost 2 bases, J lost 5 bases, and 12 bases lay in between. The CDR3 sequence is 14 residues long.

The chain couples TRBV6-5 to TRBJ1-5, with no clear D. Trimming took 5 bases from V and 2 from J, leaving 10 bases between them. This CDR3 region has 14 residues. Germline CDR1 reads MNHEY; CDR2 reads SVGAGI. CDR3 bases: TGTGCCAGCAGTCCCTGGGCAGGCAATCAGCCCCAGCATTTT. This sequence encodes CASSPWAGNQPQHF.

The rearrangement uses TRBV2 and TRBJ2-1, with D unclear. Germline V gene data show CDR1 as SNHLY and CDR2 as FYNNEI. V lost 4 bases and J 3 bases, leaving 16 bases between the germline ends. The CDR3 length is 16 residues. CDR3 sequence: CASSAVEQIVYNEQFF. In nucleotides, the CDR3 is TGTGCCAGCAGTGCGGTCGAGCAGATCGTCTACAATGAGCAGTTCTTC.